The T cell receptor beta chain under discussion was sequenced for a study of T cell changes during pregnancy in multiple sclerosis. Looked up from germline, CDR1 is SGHKS and CDR2 is YYEKEE (reference sequence). The CDR3 has 13 amino acids. With 5 bases clipped from V and 7 bases from J, the junction kept 6 bases outside the gene matches. Profiled with immunoSEQ multiplex PCR; TCRdb holds only in-frame clones, not every one. The sample has some 50,000 clones, more than 85% seen once. The sequence came from a female donor with multiple sclerosis, enrolled in a pregnancy study. Specimen: CD8+ T cells from peripheral blood mononuclear cells, collected in the second trimester of pregnancy. The chain couples TRBV5-5 to TRBJ1-2; TRBD1 matches at 9 bases. In DNA form, the CDR3 reads TGTGCCAGCAGTGGGACAGGGCTATTTGGCTACACCTTC. Translation gives CASSGTGLFGYTF.